Presented here are 31 T cell receptor beta chains from one specimen sequenced in a study of T cell responses to AZD1222 COVID-19 vaccine. Sequenced by immunoSEQ multiplex PCR; TCRdb stores in-frame clones only, minus some. The data show about 120,000 clones, with approximately 83% seen just once and more than 7.5% held by the top ten. The sequenced sample was peripheral blood, obtained on day 0 of AZD1222 vaccination. The receptor source for this set is an adult in good health.

This chain uses TRBV2 with TRBJ2-7; a weak D match, TRBD1 (6 bases). The CDR3 covers 13 residues. V gave up 7 bases and J gave up 6 bases, with 16 bases separating them. The germline V gene has CDR1 SNHLY and CDR2 FYNNEI. The CDR3 is CASTRIPGAEQYF. The CDR3 nucleotides read TGTGCCAGCACCCGAATTCCAGGGGCCGAGCAGTACTTC.

The gene calls are TRBV5-6 and TRBJ1-1; D is ambiguous. The germline V gene encodes CDR1 SGHDT and CDR2 YYEEEE. The CDR3 runs to 14 residues. Trimming left V 1 base short and J 7 bases short, with 14 bases between. The CDR3: CASSLFGVGGEAFF. In DNA, the CDR3 is TGTGCCAGCAGCTTGTTTGGGGTAGGCGGTGAAGCTTTCTTT.

Points on this clone: This sample also contains other DNA sequences that code for the same CDR3. This chain uses TRBV10-3 with TRBJ2-3, with D unclear. CDR1 ENHRY and CDR2 SYGVKD come from the germline V gene. Trimming cost V 6 bases and J 5 bases, with 6 bases left between them. There are 11 residues in the CDR3. CDR3 residues: CAISERDTQYF. DNA for the CDR3: TGTGCCATCAGCGAAAGAGATACGCAGTATTTT.

The chain couples TRBV3-1 (or the pseudogene TRBV3-2) to TRBJ2-2; D unclear. V gave up 2 bases and J gave up 3 bases, with 10 bases separating them. The CDR3 has 15 residues. Germline V gene lookup returns CDR1 LGHDT and CDR2 YNNKEL (reference sequence). The DNA of the CDR3 is TGTGCCAGCAGCCAACTTGGGGTTGACACCGGGGAGCTGTTTTTT. Its protein is CASSQLGVDTGELFF.

The genes are TRBV7-3 and TRBJ2-1; D might be TRBD1 (5 bases). The germline CDR1 and CDR2 sequences are SGHTA and FQGTGA. Trimming removed 2 bases at V and 4 bases at J, with 12 bases between. This CDR3 region has 15 residues. The CDR3 region has the DNA TGTGCCAGCAGCTTATCGGACACCGGATACAATGAGCAGTTCTTC. Translated, it gives CASSLSDTGYNEQFF. Combining the CDR3 with reference TRBV7-3 and TRBJ2-1 gives the whole variable domain GAGVSQTPSNKVTEKGKYVELRCDPISGHTALYWYRQSLGQGPEFLIYFQGTGAADDSGLPNDRFFAVRPEGSVSTLKIQRTERGDSAVYLCASSLSDTGYNEQFFGPGTRLTVL.

This clone was recorded once. J is TRBJ2-1 and V is TRBV24-1; no clear D gene. Trimming pared 6 bases from V and 2 bases from J, leaving 10 bases between. The CDR3 is 14 amino acids. CDR1 KGHDR and CDR2 SFDVKD come from the germline V gene. CDR3 coding DNA: TGTGCCACCAGTACGAATTTTCCCTACAATGAGCAGTTCTTC. It yields the protein CATSTNFPYNEQFF.

V and J are TRBV7-9 and TRBJ1-2; tentative D call: TRBD1 (5 bases). Trimming took off 4 bases at V and 7 bases at J, with 10 bases between the two ends. In germline, CDR1 is SEHNR, CDR2 FQNEAQ (reference sequence). The CDR3 loop spans 12 amino acids. CDR3 sequence: CASSYEGRGYTF. CDR3 in DNA: TGTGCCAGCAGCTATGAGGGACGTGGCTACACCTTC.

V gene TRBV5-1 combines with J gene TRBJ1-3; the D is unclear. The CDR3 length is 14 residues. Trimming took 0 bases from V and 4 from J, leaving 8 bases between them. Germline assignment: CDR1 SGHRS and CDR2 YFSETQ. CDR3 in amino acids: CASSLGVTGNTIYF. In DNA, the CDR3 is TGCGCCAGCAGCTTGGGGGTAACGGGAAACACCATATATTTT.

The chain carries TRBV11-3 and TRBJ1-2; D not resolved. With 3 bases removed from V and 8 bases from J, the gap between germline ends came to 10 bases. The CDR3 consists of 12 residues. Germline CDR1 SGHNT, CDR2 YENEEA. CDR3 sequence reads: CASSFSGFGYTF. CDR3 sequence (DNA): TGTGCCAGCAGCTTCTCTGGATTCGGCTACACCTTC. Complete variable domain (other parts from reference TRBV11-3 and TRBJ1-2): EAGVVQSPRYKIIEKKQPVAFWCNPISGHNTLYWYLQNLGQGPELLIRYENEEAVDDSQLPKDRFSAERLKGVDSTLKIQPAELGDSAVYLCASSFSGFGYTFGSGTRLTVV.

This clone turned up a few times. The gene calls are TRBV12-3 or TRBV12-4 and TRBJ1-1; 8 bases are a match to TRBD1. J was trimmed by 6 bases and V by 7 bases; bases with no gene match: 4. This CDR3 has 12 residues. The CDR3 here is CASKRQGSEAFF. DNA of the CDR3: TGTGCCAGCAAACGACAGGGGTCTGAAGCTTTCTTT.

This clone was detected once. The chain links TRBV30 to TRBJ1-2; D is unresolved. V was trimmed by 3 bases and J by 3 bases, leaving 2 bases between them. This CDR3 comprises 10 residues. Per the germline V gene, CDR1 is GTSNPN and CDR2 is SVGIG (reference sequence). The chain's CDR3 is CAWSHYGYTF. DNA for the CDR3: TGTGCCTGGAGCCACTATGGCTACACCTTC.

In DNA, the CDR3 is TGTGCCAGCAGCTTGGAGGGGGCGGGAGGGCCTTACGAGCAGTACTTC. Its protein product is CASSLEGAGGPYEQYF. V usage is TRBV5-5 and J usage is TRBJ2-7, with TRBD2 matching 9 bases. V lost 0 bases to trimming and J lost 4 bases; unmatched junction nucleotides: 8. The CDR3 is made up of 16 amino acids. The germline gives CDR1 SGHKS, CDR2 YYEKEE (reference sequence). The entire variable domain, with the rest obtained from reference TRBV5-5 and TRBJ2-7, is as follows: DAGVTQSPTHLIKTRGQQVTLRCSPISGHKSVSWYQQVLGQGPQFIFQYYEKEERGRGNFPDRFSARQFPNYSSELNVNALLLGDSALYLCASSLEGAGGPYEQYFGPGTRLTVT.

This rearrangement joins TRBV3-1 (or the pseudogene TRBV3-2) to TRBJ2-5, with D possibly matching TRBD1 (5 bases). Trimming took 1 base from V and 7 from J, leaving 16 bases between them. Germline values: CDR1 LGHDT, CDR2 YNNKEL (reference sequence). The CDR3 covers 15 residues. This chain's CDR3 is CASSQVAARQGTQYF. In DNA form, the CDR3 reads TGTGCCAGCAGCCAAGTGGCAGCTCGCCAGGGGACCCAGTACTTC.

The chain uses TRBV11-3 and TRBJ2-7, with a tentative D call TRBD2 (5 bases). Deletions cut 5 bases from V and 4 bases from J, with 15 bases between. This CDR3 contains 14 residues. CDR1 and CDR2 from the germline V gene are SGHNT and YENEEA. CDR3 loop: CASSEREGSYEQYF. The CDR3 DNA is TGTGCCAGCAGCGAGCGCGAGGGCTCTTACGAGCAGTACTTC.

The V and J genes are TRBV9 and TRBJ1-1; 7 positions match TRBD1. The CDR3 loop spans 14 amino acids. With V trimmed by 3 bases and J by 5 bases, 7 bases remained unmatched. Germline CDR1 and CDR2: SGDLS and YYNGEE. The CDR3 DNA follows: TGTGCCAGCAGCGCGGGGACAGCCAATACTGAAGCTTTCTTT. Encoded protein: CASSAGTANTEAFF.

This clone occurred a few times. This sequence joins TRBV27 and TRBJ2-7, with D maybe TRBD2 (5 bases). CDR1 is MNHEY and CDR2 is SMNVEV in the germline V gene (reference sequence). The CDR3 has 13 residues. V lost 4 bases to trimming and J lost 3 bases, with 10 bases between them. Written as DNA, the CDR3 is TGTGCCAGCAGTTGGACGGAGGACTACGAGCAGTACTTC. Its translation is CASSWTEDYEQYF.

V gene TRBV6-5 combines with J gene TRBJ1-3; TRBD1 might be the D (6 bases). The germline gives CDR1 MNHEY, CDR2 SVGAGI. With 5 bases removed from V and 0 bases from J, the gap between germline ends came to 11 bases. CDR3 length: 15 amino acids. CDR3 protein: CASSPQGTSGNTIYF. DNA for the CDR3: TGTGCCAGCAGTCCACAGGGTACCTCTGGAAACACCATATATTTT.

This chain connects TRBV11-2 to TRBJ1-1; the D is unclear. Trimming left V 2 bases short and J 6 bases short, with 10 bases between. The CDR3 runs 13 residues. Germline V lookup: CDR1 SGHAT, CDR2 FQNNGV. The CDR3 reads CASSLSGSPEAFF. DNA for the CDR3: TGTGCCAGCAGCTTATCGGGATCTCCTGAAGCTTTCTTT.

This clone was detected only a few times. The chain is built from TRBV9 and TRBJ1-3; maybe TRBD1 (5 bases). Germline V gene data show CDR1 as SGDLS and CDR2 as YYNGEE. Trimming pared 0 bases from V and 0 bases from J, leaving 16 bases between. CDR3 size: 18 residues. CDR3 residues: CASSVAGFGGVSGNTIYF. CDR3 DNA: TGTGCCAGCAGCGTAGCCGGATTTGGGGGGGTCTCTGGAAACACCATATATTTT.

This sequence joins TRBV24-1 and TRBJ1-4; D may be TRBD1 (6 bases). The V end was cut by 4 bases, the J end by 8 bases, with 16 bases between. CDR3 length equals 15 residues. Germline V gene sequence: CDR1 KGHDR, CDR2 SFDVKD. The CDR3 protein is CATSDRQDIGEKLFF. The DNA of the CDR3 is TGTGCCACCAGTGACCGACAGGATATCGGGGAAAAACTGTTTTTT.

This clone was seen more than once but under ten times. The J gene is TRBJ1-5, the V gene TRBV28; D is undetermined. CDR3 length: 14 amino acids. CDR1 and CDR2 (germline): MDHEN, SYDVKM. V lost 2 bases and J 6 bases, leaving 11 bases between the germline ends. The CDR3 nucleotides are TGTGCCAGCAGTTTAGAGGGCCGTAGTCAGCCCCAGCATTTT. As protein: CASSLEGRSQPQHF.

This clone was recorded a few times. This sequence joins TRBV7-8 and TRBJ1-2; no definite D call. CDR3 length: 13 amino acids. V lost 5 bases to trimming and J lost 6 bases, with 13 bases between them. Germline loops: CDR1 SGHVS, CDR2 FQNEAQ. As DNA, the CDR3 is TGTGCCAGCAGCCCCCGCATAGATCATGGCTACACCTTC. It encodes CASSPRIDHGYTF.

V is TRBV19 and J is TRBJ2-7; the match to TRBD1 covers 8 bases. Looked up from germline, CDR1 is LNHDA and CDR2 is SQIVND (reference sequence). The CDR3 spans 14 residues. The V segment lost 2 bases and the J segment 2 bases; nucleotides outside the gene matches: 2. The CDR3 DNA sequence: TGTGCCAGTAGTATAAGGACAGGGCCCTACGAGCAGTACTTC. This codes for CASSIRTGPYEQYF. Full variable domain (remainder filled in from reference TRBV19 and TRBJ2-7): DGGITQSPKYLFRKEGQNVTLSCEQNLNHDAMYWYRQDPGQGLRLIYYSQIVNDFQKGDIAEGYSVSREKKESFPLTVTSAQKNPTAFYLCASSIRTGPYEQYFGPGTRLTVT.

The rearrangement links TRBV7-9 to TRBJ2-3; maybe TRBD2 (6 bases). Germline loops: CDR1 SEHNR, CDR2 FQNEAQ (reference sequence). This CDR3 region has 12 residues. V lost 4 bases and J 8 bases, leaving 10 bases between the germline ends. In DNA, the CDR3 is TGTGCCAGCAGCTCTGACGGGGGTACGCAGTATTTT. Translated: CASSSDGGTQYF.

The chain couples TRBV4-1 to TRBJ2-7; no reliable D call. V shed 3 bases and J shed 3 bases, with 24 bases lying between them. The CDR3 runs to 18 residues. From germline, CDR1 is MGHRA and CDR2 YSYEKL. CDR3 amino acids: CASSHTLVPRAVDYEQYF. CDR3 coding DNA: TGCGCCAGCAGCCATACGCTCGTCCCCCGGGCAGTGGACTACGAGCAGTACTTC.

The V call is TRBV6-1, the J call TRBJ1-5; D is uncertain. V was pared by 0 bases and J by 5 bases, with 20 bases between. This CDR3 comprises 18 residues. Germline V CDR1 and CDR2: MNHNS, SASEGT. CDR3 protein: CASSEAFSRVTFYQPQHF. The CDR3 nucleotides read TGTGCCAGCAGTGAAGCCTTTTCAAGGGTGACCTTCTATCAGCCCCAGCATTTT.

This chain links TRBV6-6 with TRBJ2-1, with a weak D call TRBD2 (5 bases). The CDR3 covers 16 residues. The V end lost 0 bases, the J end lost 4 bases, and 13 bases lay between the germline ends. Germline V gene lookup returns CDR1 MNHNY and CDR2 SVGAGI (reference sequence). This CDR3 reads CASSYSISGGYNEQFF. The DNA of the CDR3 is TGTGCCAGCAGTTACTCGATAAGCGGTGGGTACAATGAGCAGTTCTTC.

CDR3 region: CASSLTNTEAFF. CDR3 coding DNA: TGTGCCAGCAGCTTAACGAACACTGAAGCTTTCTTT. V and J are TRBV7-9 and TRBJ1-1; D unresolved. V was shortened by 2 bases and J by 1 base, with 2 bases between the two germline ends. Germline assignment: CDR1 SEHNR and CDR2 FQNEAQ (reference sequence). This CDR3 contains 12 residues.

V is TRBV10-3 and J is TRBJ1-1; D unclear. CDR1 ENHRY and CDR2 SYGVKD come from the germline V gene. This CDR3 is built from 12 residues. V was cut by 1 base and J by 10 bases, with 10 bases left in between. CDR3 DNA: TGTGCCATCAGTGAGTATATCGACGGAGCTTTCTTT. It yields the protein CAISEYIDGAFF.

This chain links TRBV15 with TRBJ1-5; D call uncertain. This CDR3 has 13 residues. Trimming took 5 bases from V and 5 from J, leaving 10 bases between them. From germline, CDR1 is LNHNV and CDR2 YYDKDF (reference sequence). The DNA for the CDR3 is TGTGCCACCAGCCGGCGGACGGATCAGCCCCAGCATTTT. It is translated as CATSRRTDQPQHF.

J is TRBJ2-7 and V is TRBV5-1, with 10 bases that match TRBD2. Germline V lookup: CDR1 SGHRS, CDR2 YFSETQ. The CDR3 length is 17 residues. The trim removed 1 base at V and 0 bases at J, leaving 7 bases unmatched. The CDR3 reads CASSLTSGKQSSYEQYF. The CDR3 region has the DNA TGCGCCAGCAGCTTGACTAGCGGGAAACAAAGCTCCTACGAGCAGTACTTC.